These 17 T cell receptor beta chains were sequenced from one sample in a study of blood T cells in healthy people across ages. Sample-barcoded 5' priming and a J-beta primer mix drove a second PCR of about 6 to 12 cycles. MiXCR, applied by TCRdb to the 5' RACE reads, yields one record per CDR3 protein. In the table there are more than 600,000 distinct CDR3 sequences, more than 20% of which are singletons. The data also belong to a second study, concerning T cells of mothers and their children.

Sequences were obtained from blood. The receptors derive from a boy between 10 and 17 years old in good health.

The chain is built from TRBV28 and TRBJ1-4, with no clear D. The CDR3 loop spans 14 amino acids. Germline lookup yields CDR1 MDHEN and CDR2 SYDVKM. Deletions cut 4 bases from V and 8 bases from J, with 14 bases between. CDR3 sequence reads: CASSSSGVEEKLFF. The CDR3 DNA sequence: TGTGCCAGCAGTTCCTCCGGGGTGGAAGAAAAACTGTTTTTT.

This chain connects TRBV29-1 to TRBJ2-7, with D perhaps being TRBD1 or TRBD2 (5 bases each). The CDR3 is 12 amino acids. The V and J ends lost 7 bases and 5 bases respectively, with 15 bases between them. Per germline, CDR1 SQVTM and CDR2 ANQGSEA. This CDR3 reads CSAVSGDHEQYF. For the CDR3, the DNA is TGCAGCGCCGTGAGTGGGGACCACGAGCAGTACTTC.

The rearrangement joins TRBV24-1 to TRBJ2-5; 9 nucleotides line up with TRBD2. The germline gives CDR1 KGHDR, CDR2 SFDVKD. This CDR3 is 17 amino acids long. With 4 bases clipped from V and 7 bases from J, the junction kept 15 bases outside the gene matches. The CDR3 sequence is CATSDPPSGKASGTQYF. The CDR3 DNA reads TGTGCCACCAGTGACCCCCCTAGCGGGAAGGCATCCGGGACCCAGTACTTC.

This clonotype was counted between two and nine times. The V call is TRBV6-6, the J call TRBJ2-1; TRBD1 matches 8 bases. The CDR3 sequence is 15 residues long. Trimming at V came to 5 bases and at J to 12 bases, leaving 15 bases not matched to a gene. Germline values: CDR1 MNHNY, CDR2 SVGAGI (reference sequence). CDR3: CASSPTGAQNRGQFF. The CDR3 DNA reads as TGTGCCAGCAGTCCGACAGGGGCCCAGAACAGGGGGCAGTTCTTC.

The table lists this clonotype with a few counts. This sequence joins TRBV27 and TRBJ1-2; D is ambiguous. V was clipped by 1 base and J by 4 bases, with 7 bases between them. Germline loops: CDR1 MNHEY, CDR2 SMNVEV (reference sequence). CDR3 size: 13 residues. This CDR3 reads CASSLYDGYGYTF. For the CDR3, the DNA is TGTGCCAGCAGTTTATACGACGGCTATGGCTACACCTTC.

This sequence joins TRBV6-6 and TRBJ2-3; TRBD1 or TRBD2 may be the D gene (5 bases each). The germline V and J ends were trimmed by 1 base and 1 base, with 6 bases remaining between them. The germline V gene encodes CDR1 MNHNY and CDR2 SVGAGI (reference sequence). The length of the CDR3 is 14 residues. Written as DNA, the CDR3 is TGTGCCAGCAGTTACTGGGACGGCACAGATACGCAGTATTTT. It specifies CASSYWDGTDTQYF.

V is TRBV15 and J is TRBJ2-5; 8 nucleotides match TRBD2. The end of the DNA fits TRBJ2-7 better, so the J call may be wrong. The germline V gene has CDR1 LNHNV and CDR2 YYDKDF (reference sequence). This CDR3 comprises 14 residues. The CDR3 loop is CATSTAGVTYEQYF. Here the CDR3 DNA reads TGTGCCACCAGCACAGCGGGGGTCACCTACGAGCAGTACTTC.

This clonotype turned up a few times. The J gene is TRBJ2-5, the V gene TRBV10-3; 14 positions agree with TRBD2. The CDR3 contains 14 residues. Germline values: CDR1 ENHRY, CDR2 SYGVKD. V shed 4 bases and J 5 bases; nucleotides not matched to a gene: 0. The CDR3 loop reads CAISGTSGRETQYF. Here the CDR3 DNA reads TGTGCCATCAGTGGGACTAGCGGGAGGGAGACCCAGTACTTC.

This clonotype showed up just a few times. The CDR3 is CASSLGTGYGNEQFF. The DNA for the CDR3 is TGTGCCAGCAGTCTCGGGACAGGGTATGGAAATGAGCAGTTCTTC. The rearrangement links TRBV6-5 to TRBJ2-1, with TRBD1 identical over 9 bases. Germline assignment: CDR1 MNHEY and CDR2 SVGAGI. The CDR3 has 15 residues. The trim removed 5 bases at V and 7 bases at J, leaving 9 bases unmatched.

The genes are TRBV2 and TRBJ1-1, with D tentatively TRBD1 (5 bases). CDR3 length: 14 amino acids. Germline V lookup: CDR1 SNHLY, CDR2 FYNNEI. V lost 8 bases and J lost 1, with 14 bases in between. CDR3 residues: CASGTPSGNTEAFF. The CDR3 nucleotides read TGTGCCAGCGGGACCCCCTCAGGGAACACTGAAGCTTTCTTT. Full variable domain (rest looked up from reference TRBV2 and TRBJ1-1): EPEVTQTPSHQVTQMGQEVILRCVPISNHLYFYWYRQILGQKVEFLVSFYNNEISEKSEIFDDQFSVERPDGSNFTLKIRSTKLEDSAMYFCASGTPSGNTEAFFGQGTRLTVV.

The rearrangement joins TRBV12-3 or TRBV12-4 to TRBJ2-5; 10 nucleotides line up with TRBD2. The CDR3 is made up of 16 amino acids. Losses at the gene ends were 5 bases for V and 4 bases for J; bases not matched to a gene: 10. CDR3 bases: TGTGCCAGCAGTCAACTAAGCGGGGGGGCCGGAGAGACCCAGTACTTC. Its translation: CASSQLSGGAGETQYF.

This clonotype has a handful of counts. This chain connects TRBV7-8 to TRBJ2-1, with 7 bases lining up with TRBD2. This CDR3 has 16 amino acids. Germline CDR1 reads SGHVS; CDR2 reads FQNEAQ. V trimming: 5 bases; J trimming: 0 bases; junction bases outside the gene matches: 7. CDR3 residues: CASSASGASSYNEQFF. CDR3 DNA: TGTGCCAGCAGCGCAAGCGGGGCCAGCTCCTACAATGAGCAGTTCTTC.

Of note for this clonotype: At one boundary the junction diverges from the germline segment, which might be a read error. The J gene is TRBJ2-1, the V gene TRBV20-1, with D unclear. The germline gives CDR1 DFQATT, CDR2 SNEGSKA (reference sequence). This CDR3 has 15 residues. The CDR3 DNA follows: TGCAGTGCTTGGCGTAGGGCCCAAAACAGCAATGGGCAGTTCTTC. It yields the protein CSAWRRAQNSNGQFF.

This chain uses TRBV11-2 with TRBJ1-2; possibly TRBD1 for D (5 bases). Germline CDR1 is SGHAT and CDR2 is FQNNGV. The V gene lost 7 bases and the J gene lost 7 bases, with 16 bases spanning the gap. The CDR3 covers 13 residues. The CDR3 spells CASNPGAGFGYTF. The CDR3 DNA sequence: TGTGCCAGCAACCCCGGGGCAGGGTTTGGCTACACCTTC.

In its sample, this clonotype was seen a few times. The genes are TRBV11-2 and TRBJ1-1, with 9 bases identical to TRBD1. Trimming took 1 base from V and 0 from J; bases not matched to a gene: 6. The CDR3 loop spans 17 amino acids. Germline V lookup: CDR1 SGHAT, CDR2 FQNNGV. The CDR3 DNA reads TGTGCCAGCAGCTTAGTTGCCGGGACAGGGCTGAACACTGAAGCTTTCTTT. Its translation is CASSLVAGTGLNTEAFF.

The chain uses TRBV7-3 and TRBJ2-3, with 12 positions matching TRBD2. The V segment lost 5 bases and the J segment 4 bases; nucleotides outside the gene matches: 7. Looked up from germline, CDR1 is SGHTA and CDR2 is FQGTGA. The CDR3 loop spans 16 amino acids. CDR3 region: CASSPKTSGSADTQYF. DNA for the CDR3: TGTGCCAGCAGCCCCAAGACTAGCGGGAGTGCAGATACGCAGTATTTT. Variable domain in full (rest from reference TRBV7-3 and TRBJ2-3): GAGVSQTPSNKVTEKGKYVELRCDPISGHTALYWYRQSLGQGPEFLIYFQGTGAADDSGLPNDRFFAVRPEGSVSTLKIQRTERGDSAVYLCASSPKTSGSADTQYFGPGTRLTVL.

This clonotype came up many times. The V call is TRBV28, the J call TRBJ2-7; 8 nucleotides align to TRBD1. The ends lost 6 bases at V and 0 bases at J; junction bases unmatched: 4. Looked up from germline, CDR1 is MDHEN and CDR2 is SYDVKM. This CDR3 spans 14 amino acids. As DNA, the CDR3 is TGTGCCAGCAGCCGGACAGGGAGCTCCTACGAGCAGTACTTC. Encoded protein: CASSRTGSSYEQYF. The variable domain in full, with the rest retrieved from reference TRBV28 and TRBJ2-7, is DVKVTQSSRYLVKRTGEKVFLECVQDMDHENMFWYRQDPGLGLRLIYFSYDVKMKEKGDIPEGYSVSREKKERFSLILESASTNQTSMYLCASSRTGSSYEQYFGPGTRLTVT.